This TCR beta chain was observed in a study of vaccination and CD4 T cells after COVID-19. CDR3 length: 16 amino acids. Trimming removed 0 bases from V and 5 bases from J, with 16 bases in between. Per the germline V gene, CDR1 is SGHNT and CDR2 is YENEEA. Of note for this clonotype: Its antigen is still unknown.

Treatment given: roughly ten-day PBMC culture with coronavirus spike peptide pools or control peptides (ViraFEST assay). Sequenced with the Oncomine TCR Beta short-read assay was DNA taken from cultured CD4+ T cells. TCRdb re-derived calls from the PCR reads in MiXCR, one entry per CDR3 protein. The sample lists tens of thousands of distinct CDR3 sequences; about 30% were seen once. Study conclusions and caveats: From roughly 21 to 40, the median of SARS-CoV-2-reactive clonotypes rose without reaching significance. In convalescent patients, a median around 86% of reactive clones appeared only post-vaccination.

The sample comprised cultured CD4+ T cells from blood. This receptor was identified in a human donor with COVID-19. This chain uses TRBV11-3 with TRBJ2-5, with a possible D match to TRBD2 (6 bases). In nucleotides, the CDR3 is TGTGCCAGCAGCTTAGATAGTCTCGGGGGATGGGAGACCCAGTACTTC. Translated: CASSLDSLGGWETQYF. Supplemented by reference TRBV11-3 and TRBJ2-5, the full variable domain reads EAGVVQSPRYKIIEKKQPVAFWCNPISGHNTLYWYLQNLGQGPELLIRYENEEAVDDSQLPKDRFSAERLKGVDSTLKIQPAELGDSAVYLCASSLDSLGGWETQYFGPGTRLLVL.